This is a list of T cell receptor beta chains from one sample in a study of cytomegalovirus exposure and HLA in healthy donors. The method was immunoSEQ multiplex PCR; TCRdb's version includes in-frame clones alone and lacks a portion of them. The sample shows around 140,000 clones, around 80% of them seen only once. Sequences were obtained from PBMCs. These receptors all come from a female donor in good health and CMV-seropositive. Each CDR3 is given without its conserved first and last residue. The order of the fields is V gene, J gene, CDR3 protein.

>TRBV2|TRBJ2-1
ASRGWQGYNEQF
>TRBV19|TRBJ1-4
ASSMGRVNEKLF
>TRBV5-1|TRBJ1-1
ASSFKTGGSGTEAF
>TRBV5-4|TRBJ1-2
ASSLEWGRTYGYT
>TRBV28|TRBJ1-2
ASVPGQLQHYGYT
>TRBV10-1|TRBJ1-1
ASTNNRGRDTEAF
>TRBV30|TRBJ1-1
AWSQTRQGSTEAF
>TRBV19|TRBJ2-1
ASSRRGLYNEQF
>TRBV7-2|TRBJ1-2
ASSSGTGGGYGYT
>TRBV7-8|TRBJ2-3
ASSFRSGTSSTDTQY
>TRBV7-9|TRBJ1-6
ASRRQSNSPLH
>TRBV18|TRBJ1-1
ASSPGKGRPEAF
>TRBV4-1|TRBJ2-7
ASSPTFGRVYEQY
>TRBV19|TRBJ2-1
ASSGLRTSSNEQF
>TRBV15|TRBJ2-7
ATSSKRGSGQY
>TRBV7-2|TRBJ2-7
ASSLGQGVYEQY
>TRBV2|TRBJ1-1
ASSVYGSAEAF
>TRBV6-5|TRBJ2-4
ASSPRVITNIQY
>TRBV2|TRBJ1-2
ASGGRTGGNYGYT
>TRBV28|TRBJ2-7
ASEGRGPYEQY
>TRBV27|TRBJ2-7
ASSSPTGQGVYEQY
>TRBV19|TRBJ2-1
ASSIGTSGRAKQF
>TRBV20-1|TRBJ1-2
GATGYT
>TRBV11-3|TRBJ2-7
ASSLGEGYRDAYEQY
>TRBV30|TRBJ1-6
AWSLRTGQTNSPLH
>TRBV7-2|TRBJ2-7
ASSSGLAGTSYEQY
>TRBV7-9|TRBJ1-4
SSGHRATNEKLF
>TRBV7-2|TRBJ2-5
ASSIHSTSGGTETQY
>TRBV10-3|TRBJ1-2
AISERDGRSMGYT
>TRBV4-2|TRBJ2-3
ASSDRLASVTDTQY
>TRBV18|TRBJ1-5
ASSPRGQGEPGNQPQH
>TRBV10-1|TRBJ1-2
ASSEQRRGGYT
>TRBV2|TRBJ1-4
ASSAGTPSEKLF
>TRBV7-2|TRBJ2-3
ASSLLGGGVTDTQY
>TRBV5-1|.
ASSAQTGKAFYEQY
>TRBV19|TRBJ2-3
ASSDRRTGGAPDTQY
>TRBV5-5|TRBJ2-1
ASSLGAGGHYEQF
>TRBV28|TRBJ1-5
ASGTGDQPQH
>TRBV9|TRBJ2-7
ASSAGTSEPYEQY
>TRBV2|TRBJ2-1
ASTGGRAYNEQF
>TRBV7-9|TRBJ1-2
ASSFGTGGADGYT
>TRBV5-1|TRBJ2-5
ASSGGVQETQY
>TRBV18|TRBJ2-7
ASSPFDRGSYEQY
>TRBV7-6|TRBJ1-3
ASSFLGGLSGNTIY
>TRBV6-1|TRBJ1-5
ASTQPQGGYQPQH
>TRBV7-2|TRBJ2-2
ASSSTPSGGTGELF
>TRBV7-9|TRBJ1-2
ASSFGTANYGYT
>TRBV4-2|TRBJ1-1
ASSPLDNMNTEAF
>TRBV6-1|TRBJ1-2
ASTERDNYGYT
>TRBV5-1|TRBJ1-3
ASSLDRVGNTIY
>TRBV19|TRBJ1-2
ASTSGTGGLGYT
>TRBV2|TRBJ1-2
ASSEWAGVGYGYT
>TRBV10-2|TRBJ2-1
ASRGTSWNEQF